The T cell receptor (beta chain) under discussion was sequenced for a study of blood T cells in healthy people across ages (dated by TCRdb to the mid-2010s). A note on the overall study: Template switching captured roughly one uniquely barcoded TCR beta cDNA molecule per two T cells in model experiments. Using the same blood draw, the study looked at two additional independent replicas of 1 million unique cDNA reads for two donors, one aged 18 to 29 and the other aged 80 or older. To avoid experimental bias, donors of different ages were distributed randomly across sequencing lanes. Age-related changes in TCR beta repertoire diversity were measured in the study by deep sequencing normalized with unique cDNA molecular identifiers. Four age groups were formed from the donors: young (average approximately 15 years), middle-aged (less than 40), aged (around 68) and long-lived (about 80). Results the study describes overall, beyond this receptor: As age increased, observed TCR beta diversity per million T cells dropped in a roughly linear way, and a significant reduction was already evident by age about 40. Compared with the aged group, the long-lived group had more naive CD4+ T cells, fewer expanded clones and increased TCR diversity, suggesting age selection. Estimates of total diversity from one million sequenced T cells were regarded as lower bounds and underestimates. Since profiling was done on bulk unsorted PBMCs, naive and antigen-experienced compartments could not be conclusively compared. Because the CMV infection status of the donors was unknown, age-related changes in expanded clonotypes may potentially have been confounded. There was a strong correlation between observed TCR beta diversity and the percentage of naive T cells measured by flow cytometry.

Donors were under 40 systemically healthy Caucasian individuals from Russia aged roughly 6 to 100 years. Each donor gave 8 to 10 milliliters of peripheral blood, drawn into EDTA-treated Vacutainer tubes. Ficoll-Paque density-gradient centrifugation was used to isolate PBMCs, with at least 6.5 million per sample. Total RNA was extracted from PBMCs with Trizol reagent, with at least 6 micrograms obtained per sample. For every donor, flow cytometry on a PBMC aliquot measured the percentage of naive CD45RAhigh/CD27high T cells. V is clipped by 4 bases and J by 0 bases, and the sequence between their germline boundaries is 4 bases long. Per the germline V gene, SQVTM is the CDR1 and ANQGSEA is the CDR2. The CDR3 runs 11 amino acids, cysteine and phenylalanine included. The retained sequence is limited to the CDR3, 33 bases, with the frame set at the first base. This clonotype was counted many times. It has no known antigen specificity. Base quality data are lacking; no much larger clone is found one base away.

Libraries were made using 5' RACE. Sequencing took place on an Illumina HiSeq 2500. A second PCR of roughly 6 to 11 cycles was performed with a sample-barcoded 5' primer and a J-beta primer mix. Each TCR beta cDNA molecule received a unique molecular identifier from a template-switch 5' adaptor carrying 12 random nucleotides. Each sample yielded at least 2.5 million CDR3-containing paired-end reads. First-strand cDNA synthesis was performed from all RNA using the Mint cDNA synthesis kit, with priming by a TRBC-specific oligonucleotide. After uracil-DNA glycosylase treatment, a first 18-cycle PCR used universal primers M1SS and BC2_uni_R on all cDNA. Per the original workflow: Each sample was normalized by randomly selecting 1 million high-quality reads, each carrying a distinct molecular identifier. Instead of being binned into consensus sequences, reads with shared molecular identifiers were discarded. MiTCR, run with a Q25 quality threshold and the strictest error-elimination algorithm, handled CDR3 identification, clonotype clustering and error correction. A nonparametric unseen species model with Euler transformation was used to estimate a lower bound on total TCR beta diversity. TCRdb cleaned the public reads at Q25 with fastp, built clones with MiXCR and kept in-frame beta chains. When rows share a CDR3 protein, they turn into one entry using the most common DNA and genes. The V and J calls and clone size come from TCRdb's table, not from the authors' own analysis. The table for this sample lists around 790,000 distinct CDR3 sequences; 40% to 50% of them were counted only once. About a fifth of the sample is held by the ten biggest clonotypes.

This TCR derives from a man aged 55 to 70 in good health. The sample comprised blood. Recombination linked TRBV29-1 to TRBJ2-7, with an unclear D gene assignment. In nucleotide form, the sequence is TGCAGCGTTGTCAGCTCCTACGAGCAGTACTTC. Its product reads: CSVVSSYEQYF.